Below, 17 T cell receptor beta chains from the same sample are listed, as sequenced in a study of sequential checkpoint blockade in melanoma. Data came from immunoSEQ multiplex PCR; TCRdb stores just in-frame clones and leaves some out. The sample has 15,000 to 20,000 clones; 72% are singletons. Treatment meaning: randomized to nivolumab then ipilimumab (arm A) or the reverse (arm B). The sample in question was CD8+ T cells sorted from blood (inferred from file names), obtained from a patient given nivolumab and ipilimumab in sequence. The receptors here all came from a human donor with melanoma.

The chain has TRBV6-1 and TRBJ1-5; D is possibly TRBD1 (5 bases). CDR3 size: 15 residues. V was clipped by 2 bases and J by 4 bases, with 12 bases between them. Germline CDR1 is MNHNS and CDR2 is SASEGT. CDR3 protein: CASSELRGVNQPQHF. CDR3 coding DNA: TGTGCCAGCAGTGAACTCCGGGGGGTGAATCAGCCCCAGCATTTT.

This clone was seen a single time. The V gene is TRBV6-6, the J gene TRBJ2-7, with D perhaps matching TRBD1 (6 bases). Germline V lookup: CDR1 MNHNY, CDR2 SVGAGI (reference sequence). This CDR3 has 15 residues. The ends were cut back, 5 bases at V and 0 bases at J, with 14 bases in the middle. CDR3 region: CASSLGHRASYEQYF. The CDR3 DNA is TGTGCCAGCAGTCTGGGGCACAGGGCCTCCTACGAGCAGTACTTC.

The chain joins TRBV2 to TRBJ1-2; 7 bases map to TRBD1. The CDR3 spans 16 residues. J was trimmed by 0 bases and V by 6 bases; bases with no gene match: 10. The germline CDR1 and CDR2 sequences are SNHLY and FYNNEI. The CDR3 bases are TGTGCCAGCAGGGCCCCCCGACAGGGAGCTAACTATGGCTACACCTTC. This codes for CASRAPRQGANYGYTF.

This chain joins TRBV5-4 and TRBJ2-5; 9 bases line up with TRBD1. Trimming at V came to 0 bases and at J to 5 bases, leaving 14 bases not matched to a gene. The CDR3 is made up of 18 amino acids. The V gene's germline CDR1 is SGHNT and CDR2 YYREEE (reference sequence). The DNA for the CDR3 is TGTGCCAGCAGCTTGGGAGCCAATACAGGGGGCCGTGGGGAGACCCAGTACTTC. It codes for CASSLGANTGGRGETQYF.

This clone has only one observation. The gene calls are TRBV19 and TRBJ1-5; D not resolved. The germline V and J ends were trimmed by 5 bases and 9 bases, with 14 bases remaining between them. CDR1 and CDR2 from the germline V gene are LNHDA and SQIVND (reference sequence). This CDR3 contains 13 residues. The CDR3 bases are TGTGCCAGTAGTGGAGGGTCGATGTTGCCCCAGCATTTT. It encodes CASSGGSMLPQHF. Together with reference TRBV19 and TRBJ1-5, the CDR3 gives the full variable domain: DGGITQSPKYLFRKEGQNVTLSCEQNLNHDAMYWYRQDPGQGLRLIYYSQIVNDFQKGDIAEGYSVSREKKESFPLTVTSAQKNPTAFYLCASSGGSMLPQHFGDGTRLSIL.

The gene calls are TRBV19 and TRBJ2-7, with TRBD1 as a possible D gene (5 bases). The CDR3 contains 13 residues. V was pared by 4 bases and J by 3 bases, with 10 bases between. Per germline, CDR1 LNHDA and CDR2 SQIVND (reference sequence). The CDR3 here is CASSTGHLYEQYF. CDR3 nucleotides: TGTGCCAGTAGTACAGGACACCTCTACGAGCAGTACTTC.

V and J are TRBV4-3 and TRBJ1-1; D is unclear. The V and J ends lost 1 base and 4 bases respectively, with 13 bases between them. Per the germline V gene, CDR1 is LGHNA and CDR2 is YSLEER. The CDR3 covers 15 residues. The CDR3 here is CASSQVGGMGTEAFF. The CDR3 bases are TGCGCCAGCAGCCAAGTTGGCGGTATGGGCACTGAAGCTTTCTTT.

The chain is built from TRBV28 and TRBJ2-7; 8 bases match TRBD1. Trimming at V came to 4 bases and at J to 1 base, leaving 6 bases not matched to a gene. CDR1 MDHEN and CDR2 SYDVKM come from the germline V gene. The CDR3 has 15 amino acids. The CDR3 bases are TGTGCCAGCAGTTCCTGGACAGGGAGGTCCTACGAGCAGTACTTC. This translates into CASSSWTGRSYEQYF. The variable domain in full, completed from reference TRBV28 and TRBJ2-7, reads DVKVTQSSRYLVKRTGEKVFLECVQDMDHENMFWYRQDPGLGLRLIYFSYDVKMKEKGDIPEGYSVSREKKERFSLILESASTNQTSMYLCASSSWTGRSYEQYFGPGTRLTVT.

The table lists this clone with a few counts. J is TRBJ2-7 and V is TRBV11-2; no definite D call. This CDR3 spans 13 amino acids. Trimming left V 2 bases short and J 3 bases short, with 8 bases between. In germline, CDR1 is SGHAT, CDR2 FQNNGV. The CDR3 DNA reads TGTGCCAGCAGCTTATCCCCAAACTACGAGCAGTACTTC. It yields the protein CASSLSPNYEQYF. The complete variable domain, with remaining parts taken from reference TRBV11-2 and TRBJ2-7, reads EAGVAQSPRYKIIEKRQSVAFWCNPISGHATLYWYQQILGQGPKLLIQFQNNGVVDDSQLPKDRFSAERLKGVDSTLKIQPAKLEDSAVYLCASSLSPNYEQYFGPGTRLTVT.

This CDR3 reads CASSNPGQGAYEQYF. The CDR3 bases are TGTGCCAGCAGCAACCCGGGACAGGGAGCCTACGAGCAGTACTTC. The chain joins TRBV5-4 to TRBJ2-7; 9 bases line up with TRBD1. V gave up 4 bases and J gave up 2 bases; unmatched junction bases: 7. This CDR3 has 15 amino acids. Germline-derived CDR1 and CDR2 are SGHNT and YYREEE (reference sequence).

The chain employs TRBV2 and TRBJ1-5; 10 bases are a match to TRBD1. With V trimmed by 7 bases and J by 3 bases, 6 bases remained unmatched. The CDR3 is 15 amino acids. CDR1 and CDR2 from the germline V gene are SNHLY and FYNNEI. The CDR3 region is CASTATGGINQPQHF. The CDR3 nucleotides read TGTGCCAGCACCGCGACAGGGGGCATCAATCAGCCCCAGCATTTT.

This clone came up once. The chain joins TRBV2 to TRBJ2-7; 12 bases fit TRBD1. V shed 4 bases, J shed 2 bases, and the junction held 9 bases outside the gene matches. The CDR3 totals 17 residues. CDR1 is SNHLY, CDR2 FYNNEI, per germline. CDR3 DNA: TGTGCCAGCAGTGGGTCTCAGGGGACAGGGGGCACCTACGAGCAGTACTTC. Translated: CASSGSQGTGGTYEQYF.

This chain joins TRBV7-9 and TRBJ2-7; the match to TRBD2 covers 14 bases. The J segment lost 4 bases and the V segment lost 8 bases, leaving 19 bases of the junction unmatched. The germline gives CDR1 SEHNR, CDR2 FQNEAQ (reference sequence). The CDR3 has 19 amino acids. In DNA, the CDR3 is TGTGCCAGCGGAACTTCCGGGACTAGCGGGGGCTCCCGCATTTACGAGCAGTACTTC. Its translation is CASGTSGTSGGSRIYEQYF.

CDR3 DNA sequence: TGCGCCAGCAGCTCAACGAACACCGGGGAGCTGTTTTTT. Protein sequence: CASSSTNTGELFF. The chain links TRBV4-1 to TRBJ2-2; D unresolved. Germline V gene sequence: CDR1 MGHRA, CDR2 YSYEKL. The CDR3 loop spans 13 amino acids. The V and J ends lost 5 bases and 0 bases respectively, with 4 bases between them.

Details on this clone: One junction end disagrees with the germline gene, perhaps due to a read error. The chain combines TRBV5-1 with TRBJ1-4; weak D call: TRBD1 (5 bases). This CDR3 spans 15 amino acids. The V gene's germline CDR1 is SGHRS and CDR2 YFSETQ. The chain's CDR3 is CASGFLSREGEKLFF. DNA of the CDR3: TGCGCCAGCGGCTTTTTAAGCAGGGAGGGTGAAAAACTGTTTTTT.

This sequence joins TRBV19 and TRBJ1-6; 10 bases match TRBD1. The CDR3 extends over 15 amino acids. Germline CDR1 and CDR2: LNHDA and SQIVND (reference sequence). V was pared by 6 bases and J by 8 bases, with 7 bases of the junction left unmatched. CDR3 DNA: TGTGCCAGTAGCTCGACGGGACAGGGGTATTCACCCCTCCACTTT. It codes for CASSSTGQGYSPLHF.

The chain recombines TRBV2 with TRBJ2-7, with D maybe TRBD2 (9 bases). The CDR3 is 16 amino acids. Germline V gene sequence: CDR1 SNHLY, CDR2 FYNNEI. The V gene lost 5 bases and the J gene lost 6 bases, with 23 bases spanning the gap. DNA of the CDR3: TGTGCCAGCAGTCTGACAGGGGACAGCGGGAGGATCGAGCAGTACTTC. It is translated as CASSLTGDSGRIEQYF.